A selection of T cell receptor beta chains follows, all from one sample in a study of blood T cell repertoires in COVID-19. Libraries were prepared by immunoSEQ multiplex PCR; TCRdb keeps only in-frame clonotypes and omits some of them. The sample shows 100,000 to 150,000 clones, 65% to 90% of them seen only once. Sequencing was carried out using peripheral blood. The receptor source for this set is a man at least 80 years old with active or convalescent COVID-19. Each CDR3 is given with its conserved first and last residue. Each record gives: clone size, D gene, J gene, V gene, CDR3 protein, CDR3 DNA. The D gene is left open where the match is weak. Not all rows give a size; the values are once, few, many and, for expanded clones, a class.

NA | TRBD1 | TRBJ2-5 | TRBV29-1 | CSGQQGARETQYF | TGCAGCGGGCAACAGGGGGCGCGGGAGACCCAGTACTTC
NA | TRBD1 | TRBJ1-1 | TRBV10-3 | CAISRDRDRNTEAFF | TGTGCCATCAGCCGGGACAGGGATAGGAACACTGAAGCTTTCTTT
NA | TRBD1 | TRBJ2-7 | TRBV29-1 | CSVTRQGVAYEQYF | TGCAGCGTTACCAGACAGGGGGTGGCCTACGAGCAGTACTTC
NA | NA | TRBJ1-3 | TRBV10-3 | CAITEQNSGNTIYF | TGTGCCATCACCGAACAGAACTCTGGAAACACCATATATTTT
NA | NA | TRBJ2-3 | TRBV5-6 | CASSLGAGKPTDTQYF | TGTGCCAGCAGCTTGGGAGCGGGTAAGCCCACAGATACGCAGTATTTT
NA | NA | TRBJ2-3 | TRBV21-1 | CASGLLAAPTDTQYF | TGTGCCAGCGGTCTACTAGCGGCGCCCACAGATACGCAGTATTTT
NA | NA | TRBJ1-3 | TRBV5-1 | CASSLLWGPSSGNTIYF | TGCGCCAGCAGCTTGTTATGGGGCCCGAGCTCTGGAAACACCATATATTTT
NA | TRBD2 | TRBJ2-4 | TRBV19 | CASSIRVGGSLIAKNIQYF | TGTGCCAGTAGTATCCGCGTGGGAGGGAGTCTAATAGCCAAAAACATTCAGTACTTC
NA | TRBD2 | TRBJ2-5 | TRBV7-2 | CASSLESGSEETQYF | TGTGCCAGCAGCTTAGAGAGCGGGAGTGAGGAGACCCAGTACTTC
NA | NA | TRBJ1-1 | TRBV28 | CASSPTWPPNTEAFF | TGTGCCAGCAGTCCCACGTGGCCACCGAACACTGAAGCTTTCTTT
NA | NA | TRBJ2-7 | TRBV5-5 | CASSLRAGMYEQYF | TGTGCCAGCAGCTTGAGGGCAGGGATGTACGAGCAGTACTTC
NA | NA | TRBJ2-7 | TRBV18 | CASSPSSYEQYF | TGTGCCAGCTCACCGAGCTCCTACGAGCAGTACTTC
NA | TRBD1 | TRBJ1-2 | TRBV19 | CASRPGTGGFSYGYTF | TGTGCCAGTAGGCCCGGGACAGGGGGATTTAGCTATGGCTACACCTTC
NA | NA | TRBJ2-2 | TRBV29-1 | CSVDRGRTGELFF | TGCAGCGTTGATAGAGGGCGGACCGGGGAGCTGTTTTTT
NA | NA | TRBJ1-2 | TRBV4-1 | CASSQQGMGGYGYTF | TGCGCCAGCAGCCAACAAGGGATGGGGGGCTATGGCTACACCTTC
NA | NA | TRBJ2-7 | TRBV27 | CASSFSTSGGPGEQYF | TGTGCCAGCAGTTTCTCAACGTCGGGGGGCCCTGGCGAGCAGTACTTC
NA | NA | TRBJ2-3 | TRBV9 | CASSRGPEGPDTQYF | TGTGCCAGCAGCCGCGGGCCCGAGGGCCCAGATACGCAGTATTTT
once | TRBD2 | TRBJ2-7 | TRBV7-2 | CASSFSPSGGGEQYF | TGTGCCAGCAGCTTCTCTCCTAGCGGGGGGGGCGAGCAGTACTTC
NA | TRBD2 | TRBJ2-3 | TRBV3-1/TRBV3-2 | CASSQDLTSGRAGRRSTDTQYF | TGTGCCAGCAGCCAAGATCTGACTAGCGGGAGGGCGGGGAGGCGGAGCACAGATACGCAGTATTTT
NA | NA | TRBJ1-3 | TRBV2 | CASSDWEPGNTIYF | TGTGCCAGCAGTGACTGGGAGCCTGGAAACACCATATATTTT
NA | NA | TRBJ2-3 | TRBV3-1/TRBV3-2 | CASSPHWTDTQYF | TGTGCCAGCAGCCCCCACTGGACAGATACGCAGTATTTT
NA | TRBD2 | TRBJ2-3 | TRBV10-3 | CAIRGGEYTDTQYF | TGTGCCATCAGGGGGGGGGAATACACAGATACGCAGTATTTT
NA | TRBD1 | TRBJ1-1 | TRBV7-2 | CASSPQGTEAFF | TGTGCCAGCAGCCCACAGGGGACTGAAGCTTTCTTT
NA | NA | TRBJ2-3 | TRBV29-1 | CSVVIIVGGPTDTQYF | TGCAGCGTTGTTATTATCGTAGGGGGTCCCACAGATACGCAGTATTTT
NA | TRBD1 | TRBJ1-2 | TRBV18 | CASSPTGTGGGYTF | TGTGCCAGCTCACCTACCGGGACAGGGGGTGGCTACACCTTC
NA | NA | TRBJ1-2 | TRBV30 | CAWSGTDDYGYTF | TGTGCCTGGAGTGGTACAGACGATTATGGCTACACCTTC
NA | NA | TRBJ1-2 | TRBV12-5 | CASGLALTNYGYTF | TGTGCTAGTGGTTTGGCACTTACTAACTATGGCTACACCTTC
NA | NA | TRBJ1-4 | TRBV7-9 | CASSLIGDSPTNEKLFF | TGTGCCAGCAGCTTAATCGGCGACAGCCCAACTAATGAAAAACTGTTTTTT
NA | NA | TRBJ1-5 | TRBV24-1 | CATSEGSQPQHF | TGTGCCACCAGTGAGGGGAGTCAGCCCCAGCATTTT
NA | TRBD1 | TRBJ2-3 | TRBV13 | CASSRRTGASGYTQYF | TGTGCCAGCAGCCGACGGACAGGGGCCTCTGGATATACGCAGTATTTT
NA | TRBD1 | TRBJ2-2 | TRBV18 | CASSPRTGRTGELFF | TGTGCCAGCTCACCACGGACAGGGCGCACCGGGGAGCTGTTTTTT
NA | NA | TRBJ2-1 | TRBV6-2/TRBV6-3 | CASSSRGVWPHNEQFF | TGTGCCAGCAGCTCCCGCGGGGTCTGGCCCCACAATGAGCAGTTCTTC